Sequencing of this T cell receptor beta chain was carried out in a study of T cells in women clearing cervical HPV infection. Study overall: Case blood was drawn when the lesion was first found; control blood after infection became undetectable.

Profiled with immunoSEQ multiplex PCR; TCRdb holds only in-frame clones, not every one. Its clone listing holds 10,000 to 15,000 clones. Concerning this clone itself: The sequence runs out 3 residues before the end of the CDR3; the remainder is reconstructed from the germline J gene.

Germline lookup yields CDR1 DFQATT and CDR2 SNEGSKA (reference sequence). CDR3 length: 15 residues. Input material: blood buffy coat. The TCR was taken from a woman between 18 and 75 years old with a cervical HPV16 infection that either progressed to CIN3+ or cleared (not recorded which). The rearrangement joins TRBV20-1 to TRBJ2-3; D remains ambiguous. The covered CDR3 bases are TGCAGTGCTAGTATCCGCCGGGTTAGCAATCAGCCG. Its protein product is CSASIRRVSNQP. The CDR3 reads in full as CSASIRRVSNQPQYF.